The rows below give T cell receptor beta chains drawn from one sample of a study of identical twins. TCRdb independently ran MiXCR on the 5' RACE reads; one entry per CDR3 protein. Of some 270,000 distinct CDR3 sequences in the sample, approximately 8.3% were seen once. This sample was also put to use in a study of yellow fever vaccine responses in identical twins.

Sequenced: CD8+ T cells sorted from blood. Every receptor here comes from a woman in her late teens or twenties in good health. CDR3s include the opening cysteine and the closing phenylalanine or tryptophan.

CDR3 length: 13
V gene: TRBV7-2
CDR3 protein: CASSFTGFTEAFF

CDR3 length: 15
V gene: TRBV7-9
CDR3 protein: CASRTGTANTGELFF

CDR3 length: 13
V gene: TRBV7-6
CDR3 protein: CASSTGLENTIYF

CDR3 length: 15
V gene: TRBV7-8
CDR3 protein: CASSLSTGVHYEQYF

CDR3 length: 17
V gene: TRBV15
CDR3 protein: CATSRDRQTLSTGELFF

CDR3 length: 13
V gene: TRBV27
CDR3 protein: CASSPLGEYEQYF

CDR3 length: 13
V gene: TRBV12-3/TRBV12-4
CDR3 protein: CASSPQGNSPLHF

CDR3 length: 17
V gene: TRBV15
CDR3 protein: CATSRVPFAGVDNEQFF

CDR3 length: 15
V gene: TRBV2
CDR3 protein: CASSEWTGGEQPQHF

CDR3 length: 12
V gene: TRBV29-1
CDR3 protein: CSVEDNQSGYTF

CDR3 length: 13
V gene: TRBV5-2
CDR3 protein: CASIWWGDTEAFF

CDR3 length: 14
V gene: TRBV28
CDR3 protein: CASSSRGDSTEAFF

CDR3 length: 14
V gene: TRBV12-3/TRBV12-4
CDR3 protein: CASNFRGSTDTQYF

CDR3 length: 16
V gene: TRBV18
CDR3 protein: CASSRPLGGTTDTQYF

CDR3 length: 15
V gene: TRBV20-1
CDR3 protein: CSASVSGLAKNIQYF

CDR3 length: 15
V gene: TRBV4-3
CDR3 protein: CASSFETSGSYEQYF

CDR3 length: 16
V gene: TRBV20-1
CDR3 protein: CSARDREGQGYNEQFF

CDR3 length: 14
V gene: TRBV27
CDR3 protein: CASNQGSWTDTQYF

CDR3 length: 15
V gene: TRBV7-8
CDR3 protein: CASSLVGPNSYEQYF

CDR3 length: 14
V gene: TRBV15
CDR3 protein: CATSTNRVMNEQFF

CDR3 length: 19
V gene: TRBV2
CDR3 protein: CAITGGASGRASSTDMQYF

CDR3 length: 18
V gene: TRBV28
CDR3 protein: CASSFADEAGGFTGELFF

CDR3 length: 13
V gene: TRBV5-1
CDR3 protein: CASSLEGHYEQYF

CDR3 length: 10
V gene: TRBV5-1
CDR3 protein: CASFIYEQYF

CDR3 length: 14
V gene: TRBV7-8
CDR3 protein: CASSFVSEYNEQFF

CDR3 length: 16
V gene: TRBV27
CDR3 protein: CASSLETGAGTGELFF

CDR3 length: 11
V gene: TRBV6-6
CDR3 protein: CASVWGETQYF

CDR3 length: 13
V gene: TRBV7-9
CDR3 protein: CASSLVGEPIQYF

CDR3 length: 16
V gene: TRBV7-9
CDR3 protein: CASSTTGGAFSYEQYF

CDR3 length: 12
V gene: TRBV29-1
CDR3 protein: CSAAEALYGYTF

CDR3 length: 15
V gene: TRBV12-3/TRBV12-4
CDR3 protein: CASRSSGGETDTQYF

CDR3 length: 16
V gene: TRBV4-2
CDR3 protein: CASSQDREGTGDTQYF

CDR3 length: 14
V gene: TRBV28
CDR3 protein: CASSTTDIQETQYF

CDR3 length: 14
V gene: TRBV6-1
CDR3 protein: CASSPSANFYEQYF

CDR3 length: 15
V gene: TRBV12-3/TRBV12-4
CDR3 protein: CASSSARLAPYEQYF

CDR3 length: 15
V gene: TRBV4-2
CDR3 protein: CASSQSGSLNYEQYF

CDR3 length: 15
V gene: TRBV15
CDR3 protein: CATSRSDRHDQPQHF

CDR3 length: 16
V gene: TRBV12-3/TRBV12-4
CDR3 protein: CASSPGPPQYQETQYF

CDR3 length: 13
V gene: TRBV29-1
CDR3 protein: CSVDGPNSYEQYF

CDR3 length: 15
V gene: TRBV7-9
CDR3 protein: CASSSKGDRGYEQFF

CDR3 length: 15
V gene: TRBV24-1
CDR3 protein: CATSDYRAGPNEQFF

CDR3 length: 15
V gene: TRBV4-3
CDR3 protein: CASSQGTVMNTEAFF

CDR3 length: 17
V gene: TRBV11-2
CDR3 protein: CASSRSGLSILTGELFF

CDR3 length: 15
V gene: TRBV11-1
CDR3 protein: CASSTPGQGNYGYTF